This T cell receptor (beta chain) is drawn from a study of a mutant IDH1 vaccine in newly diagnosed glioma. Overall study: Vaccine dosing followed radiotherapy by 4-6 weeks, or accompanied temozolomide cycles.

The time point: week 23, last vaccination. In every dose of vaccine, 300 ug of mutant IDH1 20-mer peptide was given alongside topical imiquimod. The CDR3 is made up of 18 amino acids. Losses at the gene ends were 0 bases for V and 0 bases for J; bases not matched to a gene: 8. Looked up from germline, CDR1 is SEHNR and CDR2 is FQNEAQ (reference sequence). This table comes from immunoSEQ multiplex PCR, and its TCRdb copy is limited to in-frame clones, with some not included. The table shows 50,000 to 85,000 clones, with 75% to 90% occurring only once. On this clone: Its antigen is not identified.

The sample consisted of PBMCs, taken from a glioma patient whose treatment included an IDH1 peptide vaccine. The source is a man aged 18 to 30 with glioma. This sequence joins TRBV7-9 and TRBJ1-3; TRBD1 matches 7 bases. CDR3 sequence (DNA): TGTGCCAGCAGCTTAGCTTTCGGACAGGCTTACTCTGGAAACACCATATATTTT. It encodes CASSLAFGQAYSGNTIYF.